Described below is a single T cell receptor beta chain sequence and its context. The data derive from a study of sequential checkpoint blockade in melanoma. This table comes from immunoSEQ multiplex PCR, and its TCRdb copy is limited to in-frame clones, with some not included. The sample has some 10,000 clones; about 68% are singletons. This CDR3 spans 14 amino acids. Deletions cut 0 bases from V and 0 bases from J, with 5 bases between. Per the germline V gene, CDR1 is LGHNA and CDR2 is YSLEER. Treatment: randomized to nivolumab then ipilimumab (arm A) or the reverse (arm B). The chain carries TRBV4-3 and TRBJ1-1; D gene uncertain. Specimen: CD8+ T cells sorted from blood (inferred from file names), collected from a patient given nivolumab and ipilimumab in sequence. The clonotype originates from a human donor with melanoma. CDR3 sequence (DNA): TGCGCCAGCAGCCAAGATGGCCTGAACACTGAAGCTTTCTTT. Its translation: CASSQDGLNTEAFF.